This is a list of T cell receptor beta chains from one sample in a study of T cell repertoires in cytomegalovirus infection. A single record per CDR3 protein comes from TCRdb applying MiXCR to the reads. Here the sample spans about 770,000 distinct CDR3 sequences, approximately 32% being singletons. No antigen has been identified for these receptors. The sample here was cultured CD8+ T cells from PBMCs, taken from culture after CMV antigen stimulation. The receptors come from a human donor in good health (CMV status not recorded). Some clones in this sample may be carry-over from other donors' samples. Both conserved end residues are trimmed from each CDR3.

v_gene: TRBV7-6; len: 14; CDR3aa: ASSKSHGGGAYGYT
v_gene: TRBV7-9; len: 15; CDR3aa: ASSLGLRQGLDSPLH
v_gene: TRBV28; len: 11; CDR3aa: ASSLNHNQPQH
v_gene: TRBV7-4; len: 11; CDR3aa: ASTPPGKFEQF
v_gene: TRBV6-8; len: 15; CDR3aa: ASSTKTVYIGADTQY
v_gene: TRBV2; len: 12; CDR3aa: AGTSGGATDTQY
v_gene: TRBV6-6; len: 13; CDR3aa: ASSLTWDTNYGYT
v_gene: TRBV19; len: 10; CDR3aa: ASRDEGVEAF
v_gene: TRBV5-4; len: 13; CDR3aa: ASSLFIGVNTEAF
v_gene: TRBV5-4; len: 13; CDR3aa: ASSISTGDQETQY
v_gene: TRBV2; len: 13; CDR3aa: ATLSDREVLGEQF
v_gene: TRBV7-6; len: 10; CDR3aa: ASSLRPDEQF
v_gene: TRBV28; len: 10; CDR3aa: ASSLSDYEQY
v_gene: TRBV7-8; len: 13; CDR3aa: ASSLWGEPWETQY
v_gene: TRBV12-3/TRBV12-4; len: 13; CDR3aa: ASRGRGFGTDTQY
v_gene: TRBV27; len: 11; CDR3aa: ASTRKANTEAF